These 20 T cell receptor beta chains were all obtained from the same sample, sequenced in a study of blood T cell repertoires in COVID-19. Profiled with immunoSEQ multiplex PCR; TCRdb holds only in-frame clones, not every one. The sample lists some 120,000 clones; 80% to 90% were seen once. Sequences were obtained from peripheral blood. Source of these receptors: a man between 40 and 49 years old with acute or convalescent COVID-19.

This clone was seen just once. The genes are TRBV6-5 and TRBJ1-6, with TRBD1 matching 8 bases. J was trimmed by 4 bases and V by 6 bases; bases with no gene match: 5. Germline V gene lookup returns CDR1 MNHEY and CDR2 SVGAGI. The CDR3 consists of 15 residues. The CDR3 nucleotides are TGTGCCAGCAGGGATGACAGGGGATATAATTCACCCCTCCACTTT. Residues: CASRDDRGYNSPLHF.

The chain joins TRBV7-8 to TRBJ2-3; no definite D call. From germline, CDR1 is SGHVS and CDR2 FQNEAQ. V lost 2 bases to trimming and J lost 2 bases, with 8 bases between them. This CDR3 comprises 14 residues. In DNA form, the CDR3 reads TGTGCCAGCAGCTTAACGACTTACACAGATACGCAGTATTTT. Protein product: CASSLTTYTDTQYF.

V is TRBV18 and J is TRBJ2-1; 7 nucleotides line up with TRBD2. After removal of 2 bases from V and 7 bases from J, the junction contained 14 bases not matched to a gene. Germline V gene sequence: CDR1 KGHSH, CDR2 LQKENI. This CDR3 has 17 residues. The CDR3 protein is CASSPIPPGRGPNEQFF. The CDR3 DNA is TGTGCCAGCTCACCAATCCCACCAGGGAGGGGTCCGAATGAGCAGTTCTTC.

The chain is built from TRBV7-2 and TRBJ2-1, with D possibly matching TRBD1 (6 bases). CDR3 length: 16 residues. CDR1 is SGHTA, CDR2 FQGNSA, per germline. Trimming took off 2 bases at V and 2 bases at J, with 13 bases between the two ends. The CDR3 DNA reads TGTGCCAGCAGCTTAAAATTTAGGGACACCTACAATGAGCAGTTCTTC. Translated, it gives CASSLKFRDTYNEQFF.

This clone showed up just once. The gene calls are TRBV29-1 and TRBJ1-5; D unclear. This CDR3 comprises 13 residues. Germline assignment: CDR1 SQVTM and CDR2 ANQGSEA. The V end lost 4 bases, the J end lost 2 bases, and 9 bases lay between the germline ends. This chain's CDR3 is CSVGGYGNQPQHF. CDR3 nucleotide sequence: TGCAGCGTTGGAGGTTACGGCAATCAGCCCCAGCATTTT.

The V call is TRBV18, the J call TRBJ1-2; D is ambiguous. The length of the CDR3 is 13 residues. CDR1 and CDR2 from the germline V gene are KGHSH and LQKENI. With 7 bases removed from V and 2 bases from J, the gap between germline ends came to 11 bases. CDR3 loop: CASLGAGNYGYTF. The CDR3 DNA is TGTGCCAGCTTGGGCGCCGGAAACTATGGCTACACCTTC.

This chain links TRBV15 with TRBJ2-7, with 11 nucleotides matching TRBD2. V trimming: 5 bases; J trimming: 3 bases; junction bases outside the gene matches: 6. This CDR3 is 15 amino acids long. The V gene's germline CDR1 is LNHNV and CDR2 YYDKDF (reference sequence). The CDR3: CATSSRLAGNYEQYF. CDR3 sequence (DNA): TGTGCCACCAGCTCGCGACTAGCGGGGAACTACGAGCAGTACTTC.

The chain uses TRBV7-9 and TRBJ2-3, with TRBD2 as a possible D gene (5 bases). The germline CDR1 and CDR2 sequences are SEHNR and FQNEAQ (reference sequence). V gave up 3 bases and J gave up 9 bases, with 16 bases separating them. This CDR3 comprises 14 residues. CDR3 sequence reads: CASSLGNAGGTQYF. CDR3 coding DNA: TGTGCCAGCAGCTTGGGGAACGCGGGTGGGACGCAGTATTTT.

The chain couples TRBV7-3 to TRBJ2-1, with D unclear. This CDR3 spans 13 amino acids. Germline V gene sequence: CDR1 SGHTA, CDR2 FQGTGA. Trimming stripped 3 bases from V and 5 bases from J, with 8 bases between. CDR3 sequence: CASSLARNNEQFF. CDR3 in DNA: TGTGCCAGCAGCTTGGCCCGAAACAATGAGCAGTTCTTC.

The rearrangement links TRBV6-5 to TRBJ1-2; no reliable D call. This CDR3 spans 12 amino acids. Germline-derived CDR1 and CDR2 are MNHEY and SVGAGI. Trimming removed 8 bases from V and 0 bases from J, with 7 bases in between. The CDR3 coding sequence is TGTGCCAGCGCGGTCACTAACTATGGCTACACCTTC. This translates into CASAVTNYGYTF.

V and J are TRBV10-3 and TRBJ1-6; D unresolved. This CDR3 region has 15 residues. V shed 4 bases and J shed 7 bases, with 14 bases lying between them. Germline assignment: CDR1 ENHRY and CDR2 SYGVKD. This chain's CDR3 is CAISGAESGNSPLHF. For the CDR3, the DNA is TGTGCCATCAGTGGTGCGGAGTCGGGAAATTCACCCCTCCACTTT.

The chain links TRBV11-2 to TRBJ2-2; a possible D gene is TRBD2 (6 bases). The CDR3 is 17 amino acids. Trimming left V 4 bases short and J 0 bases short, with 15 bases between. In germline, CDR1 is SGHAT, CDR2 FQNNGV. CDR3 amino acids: CASSSILSGSNTGELFF. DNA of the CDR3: TGTGCCAGCAGCTCAATTCTTAGCGGTTCGAACACCGGGGAGCTGTTTTTT. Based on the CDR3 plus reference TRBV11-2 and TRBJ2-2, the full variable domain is EAGVAQSPRYKIIEKRQSVAFWCNPISGHATLYWYQQILGQGPKLLIQFQNNGVVDDSQLPKDRFSAERLKGVDSTLKIQPAKLEDSAVYLCASSSILSGSNTGELFFGEGSRLTVL.

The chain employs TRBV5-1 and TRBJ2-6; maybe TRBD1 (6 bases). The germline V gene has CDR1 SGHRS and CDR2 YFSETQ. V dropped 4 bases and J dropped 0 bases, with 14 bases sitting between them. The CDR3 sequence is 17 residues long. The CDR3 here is CASSIQGIGSGANVLTF. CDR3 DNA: TGCGCCAGCAGCATACAGGGTATTGGCTCTGGGGCCAACGTCCTGACTTTC. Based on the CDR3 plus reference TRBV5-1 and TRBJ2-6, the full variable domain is KAGVTQTPRYLIKTRGQQVTLSCSPISGHRSVSWYQQTPGQGLQFLFEYFSETQRNKGNFPGRFSGRQFSNSRSEMNVSTLELGDSALYLCASSIQGIGSGANVLTFGAGSRLTVL.

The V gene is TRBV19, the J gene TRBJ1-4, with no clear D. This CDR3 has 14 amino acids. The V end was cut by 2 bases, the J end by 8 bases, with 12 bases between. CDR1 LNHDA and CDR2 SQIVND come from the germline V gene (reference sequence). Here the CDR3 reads CASSIYREEEKLFF. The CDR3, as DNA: TGTGCCAGTAGTATATATCGGGAGGAAGAAAAACTGTTTTTT. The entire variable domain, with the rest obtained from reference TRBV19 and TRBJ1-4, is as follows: DGGITQSPKYLFRKEGQNVTLSCEQNLNHDAMYWYRQDPGQGLRLIYYSQIVNDFQKGDIAEGYSVSREKKESFPLTVTSAQKNPTAFYLCASSIYREEEKLFFGSGTQLSVL.

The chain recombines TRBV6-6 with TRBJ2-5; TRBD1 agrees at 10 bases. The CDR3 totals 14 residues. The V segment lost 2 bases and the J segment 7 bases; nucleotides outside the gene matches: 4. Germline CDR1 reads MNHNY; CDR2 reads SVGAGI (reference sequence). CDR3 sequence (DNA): TGTGCCAGCAGTTACGGGACAGGGGCCGGGACCCAGTACTTC. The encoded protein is CASSYGTGAGTQYF.

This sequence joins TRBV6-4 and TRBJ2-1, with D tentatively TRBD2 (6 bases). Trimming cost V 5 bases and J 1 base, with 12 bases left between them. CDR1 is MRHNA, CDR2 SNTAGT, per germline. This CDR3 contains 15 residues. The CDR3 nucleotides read TGTGCCAGCAGTCCAACCGGGACTTCCTACAATGAGCAGTTCTTC. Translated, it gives CASSPTGTSYNEQFF.

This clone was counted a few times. This CDR3 reads CASSWTGQSGELFF. The CDR3 DNA reads as TGTGCCAGTAGTTGGACAGGGCAAAGCGGGGAGCTGTTTTTT. The rearrangement uses TRBV19 and TRBJ2-2, with 8 bases aligning to TRBD1. Germline V gives CDR1 LNHDA, CDR2 SQIVND (reference sequence). This CDR3 is built from 14 residues. J lost 7 bases, V lost 5 bases, and 6 bases had no gene match.

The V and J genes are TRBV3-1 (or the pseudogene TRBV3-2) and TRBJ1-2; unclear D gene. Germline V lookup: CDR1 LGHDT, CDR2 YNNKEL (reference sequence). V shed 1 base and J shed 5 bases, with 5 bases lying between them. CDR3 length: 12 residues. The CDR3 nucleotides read TGTGCCAGCAGCCAAGGAGGGTATGGCTACACCTTC. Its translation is CASSQGGYGYTF.

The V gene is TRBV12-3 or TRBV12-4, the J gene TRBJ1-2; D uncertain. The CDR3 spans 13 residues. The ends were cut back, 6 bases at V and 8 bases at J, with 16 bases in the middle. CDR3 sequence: CASRRRRSEGYTF. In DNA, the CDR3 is TGTGCCAGCAGACGTCGACGAAGCGAGGGCTACACCTTC.

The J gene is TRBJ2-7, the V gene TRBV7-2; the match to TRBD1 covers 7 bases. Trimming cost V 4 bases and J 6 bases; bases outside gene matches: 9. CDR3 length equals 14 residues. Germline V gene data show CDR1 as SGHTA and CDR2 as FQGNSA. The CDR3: CASSYGTATLEQYF. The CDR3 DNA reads TGTGCCAGCAGCTATGGGACAGCAACCCTCGAGCAGTACTTC. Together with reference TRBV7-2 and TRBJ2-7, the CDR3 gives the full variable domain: GAGVSQSPSNKVTEKGKDVELRCDPISGHTALYWYRQSLGQGLEFLIYFQGNSAPDKSGLPSDRFSAERTGGSVSTLTIQRTQQEDSAVYLCASSYGTATLEQYFGPGTRLTVT.